The sequence of this T cell receptor (beta chain) was determined in a study of circulating CD8 cells and anti-PD-1 response in melanoma. Study context: Patients received intravenous nivolumab, 3 mg/kg, every 2 weeks. About 55% of the 13 melanoma patients received first-line anti-PD-1 therapy.

In this sample, this clonotype is large (0.1 to 1%). Its antigen is not known. The study's findings and limits: TIGIT repertoires were least diverse, DNEG repertoires most diverse.

The germline CDR1 and CDR2 sequences are SNHLY and FYNNEI. The V gene lost 2 bases and the J gene lost 2 bases, with 10 bases spanning the gap. The CDR3 has 14 amino acids. Live CD3+CD8+TCRalphabeta+ cells were sorted into four subsets by PD-1 and/or TIGIT. The QIAseq Immune Repertoire TCR panel built the libraries from approximately 15 ng of total RNA. TCRdb reprocessed the reads via MiXCR and lists one record per CDR3 protein. The sample consists of some 220 distinct CDR3 sequences, about an eighth of them appearing once. The chain couples TRBV2 to TRBJ2-7, with no clear D. The sequence came from a human donor with melanoma. The specimen comprised CD8+ T cells from PBMCs, sampled at baseline or after one month of anti-PD-1 therapy (not recorded which). The CDR3, as DNA: TGTGCCAGCAGTGAAACCCTCGGCCCCTACGAGCAGTACTTC. This translates into CASSETLGPYEQYF.